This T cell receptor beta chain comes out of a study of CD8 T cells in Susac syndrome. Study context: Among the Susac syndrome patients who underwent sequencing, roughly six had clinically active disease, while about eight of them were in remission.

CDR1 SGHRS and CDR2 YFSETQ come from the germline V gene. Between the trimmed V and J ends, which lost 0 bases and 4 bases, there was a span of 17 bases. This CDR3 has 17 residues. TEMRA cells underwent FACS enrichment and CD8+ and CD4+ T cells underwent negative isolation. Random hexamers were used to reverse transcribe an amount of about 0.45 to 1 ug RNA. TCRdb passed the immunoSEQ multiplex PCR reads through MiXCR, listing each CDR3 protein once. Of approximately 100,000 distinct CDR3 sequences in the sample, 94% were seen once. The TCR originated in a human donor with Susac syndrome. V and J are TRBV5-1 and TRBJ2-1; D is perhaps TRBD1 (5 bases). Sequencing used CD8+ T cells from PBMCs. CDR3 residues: CASSLDTGDPSYNEQFF. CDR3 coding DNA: TGCGCCAGCAGCTTGGATACAGGCGACCCTTCGTACAATGAGCAGTTCTTC.